The clone carrying this T cell receptor (beta chain) was seen at least ten times. Its antigen remains unknown. HTBI primers from iRepertoire and Arm-PCR of CDR3 regions yielded the TCR beta libraries. One entry per CDR3 protein results from TCRdb running MiXCR on the multiplex PCR reads. The sample consists of roughly 260,000 distinct CDR3 sequences, approximately 18% of them appearing once. This sample was taken from a study of regulatory T cells in long-lasting Graves disease. The CDR3 runs to 16 residues. The germline V and J ends were trimmed by 0 bases and 0 bases, with 10 bases remaining between them. The germline gives CDR1 SGHDT, CDR2 YYEEEE. Study-level points and caveats: Owing to a sample size that was small, accuracy may have been reduced.

Time point of the sample: newly diagnosed GD, antithyroid drugs for less than 3 months. Extracted RNA from PBMCs served as the source of the TCR library. The same sample was also used in a study of T cells in Graves' hyperthyroidism and ophthalmopathy.

The sample consisted of peripheral blood mononuclear cells (PBMCs), taken at new diagnosis, from a patient treated with antithyroid drugs. The chain carries TRBV5-6 and TRBJ1-5, with D possibly TRBD1 on 6 matching bases. The receptor's source is a woman in her 30s with Graves disease. DNA for the CDR3: TGTGCCAGCAGCTTGGCCGGACAGCCTAGCAATCAGCCCCAGCATTTT. It yields the protein CASSLAGQPSNQPQHF.